The 25 T cell receptor beta chains below all came from one sample that was sequenced in a study of T cell changes during pregnancy in multiple sclerosis. Sequencing used immunoSEQ multiplex PCR; TCRdb keeps in-frame clones, though not all of them. Of nearly 110,000 clones in the sample, about 90% were seen once. The source was peripheral blood, collected before pregnancy. These receptors came from a female donor with multiple sclerosis, enrolled in a pregnancy study.

The V call is TRBV5-1, the J call TRBJ1-4; no firm D call. V lost 4 bases and J 5 bases, leaving 9 bases between the germline ends. CDR1 SGHRS and CDR2 YFSETQ come from the germline V gene. The CDR3 is 13 amino acids. The CDR3 DNA sequence: TGCGCCAGCAGCCCCGAGAACAATGAAAAACTGTTTTTT. It encodes CASSPENNEKLFF.

The chain uses TRBV28 and TRBJ1-4; TRBD1 matches 8 bases. With 6 bases clipped from V and 9 bases from J, the junction kept 9 bases outside the gene matches. Germline lookup yields CDR1 MDHEN and CDR2 SYDVKM. The CDR3 loop spans 14 amino acids. CDR3 sequence: CASRVTGTGQKLFF. The CDR3, as DNA: TGTGCCAGCAGGGTTACCGGGACAGGTCAAAAACTGTTTTTT.

V gene TRBV7-2 combines with J gene TRBJ2-3, with D perhaps TRBD2 (6 bases). Between the trimmed V and J ends, which lost 8 bases and 1 base, there was a span of 10 bases. CDR1 is SGHTA and CDR2 is FQGNSA in the germline V gene. This CDR3 spans 13 amino acids. CDR3 sequence (DNA): TGTGCCAGCCCTAGCGACGGCACAGATACGCAGTATTTT. Its protein product is CASPSDGTDTQYF.

The gene calls are TRBV30 and TRBJ2-3, with 7 bases matching TRBD2. With 3 bases clipped from V and 0 bases from J, the junction kept 9 bases outside the gene matches. Germline-derived CDR1 and CDR2 are GTSNPN and SVGIG (reference sequence). The CDR3 length is 16 residues. CDR3 nucleotide sequence: TGTGCCTGGAGGGAAATGGGGCGGGGGAGCACAGATACGCAGTATTTT. Its protein product is CAWREMGRGSTDTQYF.

V usage is TRBV19 and J usage is TRBJ2-7, with 7 bases that match TRBD1. The CDR3 extends over 13 amino acids. Unmatched junction bases numbered 0, after V lost 3 bases and J lost 1 base. Germline V gives CDR1 LNHDA, CDR2 SQIVND (reference sequence). The DNA for the CDR3 is TGTGCCAGTAGTATGGGACAGTCCTACGAGCAGTACTTC. It codes for CASSMGQSYEQYF.

The rearrangement links TRBV11-3 to TRBJ2-1; 7 nucleotides line up with TRBD2. V was pared by 1 base and J by 4 bases, with 7 bases of the junction left unmatched. CDR3 size: 16 residues. Germline V gene lookup returns CDR1 SGHNT and CDR2 YENEEA. CDR3 region: CASSLGGAGVYNEQFF. The DNA for the CDR3 is TGTGCCAGCAGCTTAGGTGGTGCGGGAGTATACAATGAGCAGTTCTTC.

This clone was picked up one time. The V and J genes are TRBV27 and TRBJ2-1, with TRBD1 matching 7 bases. This CDR3 is 17 amino acids long. V dropped 7 bases and J dropped 5; count of bases not matched to a gene: 17. The germline CDR1 and CDR2 sequences are MNHEY and SMNVEV (reference sequence). CDR3 sequence: CASIWPNSETGNNEQFF. CDR3 DNA: TGTGCCAGCATCTGGCCCAACTCCGAGACAGGGAACAATGAGCAGTTCTTC.

This clone was observed a single time. The CDR3 coding sequence is TGTGCCAGCAGCTACCAAGATGGCAGGGCCGGGGGGAAAGCTTTCTTT. Translated, it gives CASSYQDGRAGGKAFF. The V call is TRBV7-2, the J call TRBJ1-1; D perhaps matches TRBD1 (5 bases). V dropped 4 bases and J dropped 9 bases, with 24 bases sitting between them. CDR1 SGHTA and CDR2 FQGNSA come from the germline V gene. This CDR3 has 16 amino acids.

This clone has a single count. The chain uses TRBV30 and TRBJ2-3; no reliable D call. This CDR3 has 16 residues. Looked up from germline, CDR1 is GTSNPN and CDR2 is SVGIG (reference sequence). V lost 0 bases and J lost 0, with 13 bases in between. The CDR3 loop reads CAWSVGVTTSTDTQYF. The DNA of the CDR3 is TGTGCCTGGAGTGTAGGTGTTACTACTAGCACAGATACGCAGTATTTT.

The V gene is TRBV28, the J gene TRBJ2-3; 7 bases are shared with TRBD2. V dropped 7 bases and J dropped 2; count of bases not matched to a gene: 6. This CDR3 comprises 14 residues. CDR1 is MDHEN and CDR2 is SYDVKM in the germline V gene. This CDR3 is CASKPSGSTDTQYF. The CDR3, as DNA: TGTGCCAGCAAGCCTAGCGGATCCACAGATACGCAGTATTTT.

There are a few counts of this clone. V usage is TRBV27 and J usage is TRBJ2-7; 8 bases are shared with TRBD2. With 1 base clipped from V and 4 bases from J, the junction kept 6 bases outside the gene matches. This CDR3 region has 15 residues. Germline CDR1 reads MNHEY; CDR2 reads SMNVEV (reference sequence). Here the CDR3 reads CASSLFGSGMYEQYF. CDR3 bases: TGTGCCAGCAGTTTATTTGGTAGCGGGATGTACGAGCAGTACTTC.

J is TRBJ2-7 and V is TRBV9, with D maybe TRBD2 (5 bases). Per the germline V gene, CDR1 is SGDLS and CDR2 is YYNGEE. The CDR3 contains 17 residues. V dropped 0 bases and J dropped 3 bases, with 19 bases sitting between them. The CDR3 DNA reads as TGTGCCAGCAGCGTAGTTTTTTGGGTGGGAGATTACTACGAGCAGTACTTC. Translation gives CASSVVFWVGDYYEQYF. The entire variable domain, with the rest obtained from reference TRBV9 and TRBJ2-7, is as follows: DSGVTQTPKHLITATGQRVTLRCSPRSGDLSVYWYQQSLDQGLQFLIQYYNGEERAKGNILERFSAQQFPDLHSELNLSSLELGDSALYFCASSVVFWVGDYYEQYFGPGTRLTVT.

The chain joins TRBV2 to TRBJ2-2; maybe TRBD1 (5 bases). This CDR3 comprises 17 residues. The V and J ends lost 11 bases and 0 bases respectively, with 22 bases between them. In germline, CDR1 is SNHLY, CDR2 FYNNEI. CDR3 sequence: CAVQQEPPTTNTGELFF. CDR3 bases: TGTGCCGTACAACAGGAACCGCCAACCACGAACACCGGGGAGCTGTTTTTT.

The J gene is TRBJ2-3, the V gene TRBV11-2; 10 nucleotides line up with TRBD2. This CDR3 comprises 17 residues. Trimming cost V 0 bases and J 2 bases; bases outside gene matches: 5. Germline assignment: CDR1 SGHAT and CDR2 FQNNGV. Here the CDR3 reads CASSLDGLAVNTDTQYF. Written as DNA, the CDR3 is TGTGCCAGCAGCTTAGACGGACTAGCGGTTAACACAGATACGCAGTATTTT.

This chain uses TRBV5-1 with TRBJ1-2; no clear D gene. Looked up from germline, CDR1 is SGHRS and CDR2 is YFSETQ. The CDR3 extends over 12 amino acids. V was shortened by 1 base and J by 8 bases, with 9 bases between the two germline ends. The DNA of the CDR3 is TGCGCCAGCAGCTTGTTTAATCGGGGCTACACCTTC. Amino acid sequence: CASSLFNRGYTF.

V gene TRBV7-9 combines with J gene TRBJ1-1, with a weak D call TRBD1 (5 bases). Germline-derived CDR1 and CDR2 are SEHNR and FQNEAQ (reference sequence). V lost 7 bases and J 4 bases, leaving 16 bases between the germline ends. The CDR3 is made up of 14 amino acids. The CDR3 DNA follows: TGTGCCAGCACCGGGGGGGTTGGGGGCACTGAAGCTTTCTTT. Protein: CASTGGVGGTEAFF.

The CDR3 loop reads CASSLYGGANQPQHF. The CDR3 DNA is TGTGCCAGCAGCTTATATGGTGGGGCAAATCAGCCCCAGCATTTT. The V and J genes are TRBV7-2 and TRBJ1-5; D is perhaps TRBD1 (5 bases). The germline V gene has CDR1 SGHTA and CDR2 FQGNSA. The ends were cut back, 2 bases at V and 4 bases at J, with 12 bases in the middle. The CDR3 is made up of 15 amino acids.

The V gene is TRBV5-4, the J gene TRBJ1-1; TRBD1 agrees at 7 bases. Trimming took 4 bases from V and 2 from J; bases not matched to a gene: 8. Germline V CDR1 and CDR2: SGHNT, YYREEE (reference sequence). CDR3 length: 15 amino acids. CDR3 loop: CASSPGQEPNTEAFF. CDR3 DNA: TGTGCCAGCAGCCCTGGACAGGAGCCAAACACTGAAGCTTTCTTT.

J is TRBJ2-5 and V is TRBV7-2; D may be TRBD1 (6 bases). Germline values: CDR1 SGHTA, CDR2 FQGNSA. V lost 3 bases, J lost 2 bases, and 19 bases lay in between. The CDR3 is made up of 17 amino acids. CDR3 in DNA: TGTGCCAGCAGCTTCCCTAAATTCTGGGGGCGGCAAGAGACCCAGTACTTC. As protein: CASSFPKFWGRQETQYF.

V is TRBV7-8 and J is TRBJ2-7; the D is unclear. Trimming left V 1 base short and J 0 bases short, with 13 bases between. This CDR3 spans 16 amino acids. The germline CDR1 and CDR2 sequences are SGHVS and FQNEAQ. The DNA for the CDR3 is TGTGCCAGCAGCTTAGGGCCGCGAAGGAGCTCCTACGAGCAGTACTTC. Its protein is CASSLGPRRSSYEQYF.

This chain joins TRBV19 and TRBJ1-6, with 10 bases identical to TRBD1. The CDR3 covers 15 residues. In germline, CDR1 is LNHDA, CDR2 SQIVND (reference sequence). V lost 5 bases to trimming and J lost 11 bases; unmatched junction nucleotides: 9. The CDR3 sequence: CASSLAGTGVAPLHF. CDR3 nucleotides: TGTGCCAGTAGTCTCGCCGGGACAGGGGTAGCACCCCTCCACTTT.

This clone was detected only a few times. The chain carries TRBV6-1 and TRBJ1-4; 10 nucleotides agree with TRBD1. The CDR3 contains 15 residues. V dropped 6 bases and J dropped 11; count of bases not matched to a gene: 12. Germline V lookup: CDR1 MNHNS, CDR2 SASEGT. The CDR3 sequence: CASRAGTGVLAKLFF. The CDR3 DNA is TGTGCCAGCAGGGCCGGGACAGGGGTTTTGGCGAAACTGTTTTTT.

The chain couples TRBV5-4 to TRBJ1-2; TRBD1 matches 7 bases. This CDR3 contains 13 residues. CDR1 is SGHNT, CDR2 YYREEE, per germline (reference sequence). The junction had 9 bases not matched to a gene; V was cut back by 5 bases and J by 8 bases. DNA for the CDR3: TGTGCCAGCAGGCGGGACAGTCGGGAAGGCTACACCTTC. Residues: CASRRDSREGYTF.

The chain has TRBV28 and TRBJ2-7; a weak D match, TRBD1 (5 bases). Per the germline V gene, CDR1 is MDHEN and CDR2 is SYDVKM. The CDR3 has 12 residues. The V and J ends lost 3 bases and 5 bases respectively, with 8 bases between them. CDR3 coding DNA: TGTGCCAGCAGTTTTCGACAGAACGAGCAGTACTTC. It translates to CASSFRQNEQYF.

V gene TRBV11-3 combines with J gene TRBJ2-7; D is perhaps TRBD2 (7 bases). The length of the CDR3 is 15 residues. CDR1 is SGHNT, CDR2 YENEEA, per germline. The V gene lost 5 bases and the J gene lost 0 bases, with 14 bases spanning the gap. The CDR3 bases are TGTGCCAGCAGCCTAGCGGACAGACTCTCCTACGAGCAGTACTTC. Translated: CASSLADRLSYEQYF.